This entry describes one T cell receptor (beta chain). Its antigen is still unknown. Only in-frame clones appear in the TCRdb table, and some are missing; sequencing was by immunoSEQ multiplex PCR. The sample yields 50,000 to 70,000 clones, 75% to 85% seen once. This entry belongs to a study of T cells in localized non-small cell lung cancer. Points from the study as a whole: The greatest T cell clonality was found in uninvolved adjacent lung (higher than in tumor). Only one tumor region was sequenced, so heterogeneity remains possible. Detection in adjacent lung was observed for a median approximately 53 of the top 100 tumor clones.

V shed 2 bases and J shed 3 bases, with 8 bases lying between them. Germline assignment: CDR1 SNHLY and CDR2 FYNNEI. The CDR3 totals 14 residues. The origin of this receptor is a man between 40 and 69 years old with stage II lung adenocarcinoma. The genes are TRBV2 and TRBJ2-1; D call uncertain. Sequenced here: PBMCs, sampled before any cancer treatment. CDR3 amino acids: CASSESALYNEQFF. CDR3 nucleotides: TGTGCCAGCAGTGAAAGCGCCCTCTACAATGAGCAGTTCTTC.